A single sample gave rise to the 10 T cell receptor beta chains below, sequenced in a study of control samples from healthy donors and cancer patients. The protocol was immunoSEQ multiplex PCR, while the TCRdb copy is restricted to in-frame clones and leaves out a portion. This table has about 89,000 clones, roughly 86% appearing once. Material for sequencing was blood. The receptors originated from a man aged 25 to 40 in good health.

The chain employs TRBV3-1 (or the pseudogene TRBV3-2) and TRBJ1-5; D unresolved. Trimming removed 1 base from V and 6 bases from J, with 10 bases in between. Germline V gene data show CDR1 as LGHDT and CDR2 as YNNKEL (reference sequence). This CDR3 is 14 amino acids long. The CDR3 loop is CASSQAGGSQPQHF. CDR3 sequence (DNA): TGTGCCAGCAGCCAAGCAGGTGGAAGTCAGCCCCAGCATTTT.

The chain uses TRBV5-1 and TRBJ1-3, with TRBD1 matching 8 bases. Germline loops: CDR1 SGHRS, CDR2 YFSETQ. V shed 5 bases and J 2 bases; nucleotides not matched to a gene: 9. CDR3 size: 16 residues. The CDR3 here is CASRSLTGEAGNTIYF. The CDR3 region has the DNA TGCGCCAGCAGGTCCCTGACAGGGGAAGCTGGAAACACCATATATTTT.

The rearrangement joins TRBV5-1 to TRBJ2-5; 8 bases agree with TRBD2. CDR3 length equals 15 residues. Germline trimming cut 5 bases from V and 0 bases from J; bases unmatched to any gene: 6. Germline lookup yields CDR1 SGHRS and CDR2 YFSETQ. DNA of the CDR3: TGCGCCAGCAGTCAGCCGCGGGGGGACCAAGAGACCCAGTACTTC. Encoded protein: CASSQPRGDQETQYF.

The rearrangement uses TRBV5-1 and TRBJ1-1; 8 nucleotides match TRBD1. CDR1 and CDR2 (germline): SGHRS, YFSETQ. Trimming at V came to 2 bases and at J to 11 bases, leaving 11 bases not matched to a gene. The CDR3 runs to 14 residues. CDR3 sequence: CASSLADRVAGAFF. Here the CDR3 DNA reads TGCGCCAGCAGCTTAGCGGACAGGGTCGCTGGGGCTTTCTTT.

V gene TRBV10-3 combines with J gene TRBJ2-3, with a tentative D call TRBD2 (6 bases). CDR3 length: 13 amino acids. Trimming took 0 bases from V and 5 from J, leaving 6 bases between them. The V gene's germline CDR1 is ENHRY and CDR2 SYGVKD. The CDR3 DNA follows: TGTGCCATCAGTGAGTCGGGGGGAGATACGCAGTATTTT. Amino acids: CAISESGGDTQYF.

The V and J genes are TRBV2 and TRBJ1-4; TRBD1 matches at 10 bases. The CDR3 totals 16 residues. V lost 5 bases, J lost 0 bases, and 3 bases stayed unmatched. Germline loops: CDR1 SNHLY, CDR2 FYNNEI. This CDR3 reads CASSRQGASTNEKLFF. DNA of the CDR3: TGTGCCAGCAGTCGACAGGGGGCCTCAACTAATGAAAAACTGTTTTTT. Looking up the rest from reference TRBV2 and TRBJ1-4 gives the full variable domain: EPEVTQTPSHQVTQMGQEVILRCVPISNHLYFYWYRQILGQKVEFLVSFYNNEISEKSEIFDDQFSVERPDGSNFTLKIRSTKLEDSAMYFCASSRQGASTNEKLFFGSGTQLSVL.

The rearrangement links TRBV2 to TRBJ2-3, with 10 bases that match TRBD2. Germline CDR1 and CDR2: SNHLY and FYNNEI. CDR3 length: 15 amino acids. V gave up 5 bases and J gave up 1 base; unmatched junction bases: 3. CDR3 sequence reads: CASSFGLAGTDTQYF. The CDR3 DNA reads TGTGCCAGCAGTTTCGGACTAGCGGGCACAGATACGCAGTATTTT.

Note on this clone: Additional DNA sequences in this sample encode the identical CDR3. The chain couples TRBV2 to TRBJ2-1; 8 bases fit TRBD1. V was clipped by 4 bases and J by 6 bases; unmatched bases: 8. Germline V gene lookup returns CDR1 SNHLY and CDR2 FYNNEI. CDR3 length: 15 residues. CDR3 residues: CASSVARGLGNEQFF. CDR3 DNA sequence: TGTGCCAGCAGTGTCGCCAGGGGGCTCGGCAATGAGCAGTTCTTC.

The chain has TRBV2 and TRBJ1-4, with D possibly TRBD1 on 5 matching bases. The CDR3 consists of 14 residues. The germline V gene encodes CDR1 SNHLY and CDR2 FYNNEI. Trimming pared 5 bases from V and 1 base from J, leaving 8 bases between. The CDR3 spells CASSWGRTNEKLFF. Here the CDR3 DNA reads TGTGCCAGCAGTTGGGGGAGAACTAATGAAAAACTGTTTTTT.

About this clone: Other DNA sequences in the same sample also yield this CDR3. This rearrangement joins TRBV27 to TRBJ1-2, with unresolved D. V was shortened by 3 bases and J by 4 bases, with 9 bases between the two germline ends. CDR3 length: 13 residues. Germline V gene lookup returns CDR1 MNHEY and CDR2 SMNVEV (reference sequence). DNA for the CDR3: TGTGCCAGCAGTTTCGGAGGGAGCTATGGCTACACCTTC. Protein: CASSFGGSYGYTF.